Each of the 29 T cell receptor beta chains below was sequenced from the same sample in a study of T cell responses to AZD1222 COVID-19 vaccine. Measured with immunoSEQ multiplex PCR; TCRdb has only the in-frame clones, and not every one. Here the sample spans 58,000 or so clones, less than 90% being singletons. The sample consisted of peripheral blood, taken 28 days after the second AZD1222 dose. The receptor set was obtained from an adult who received the AZD1222 COVID-19 vaccine.

In this sample, this clone turned up once. This sequence joins TRBV21-1 and TRBJ1-5. TRBV21-1 constitutes a pseudogene. The CDR3 length is 10 residues. The CDR3 is CASINQPQHF. CDR3 sequence (DNA): TGTGCCAGTATCAATCAGCCCCAGCATTTT.

The chain links TRBV3-1 (or the pseudogene TRBV3-2) to TRBJ1-1; TRBD1 matches 10 bases. The CDR3 extends over 15 amino acids. V shed 0 bases, J shed 12 bases, and the junction held 10 bases outside the gene matches. From germline, CDR1 is LGHDT and CDR2 YNNKEL (reference sequence). CDR3 in amino acids: CASSQDFRTGGQPFF. Written as DNA, the CDR3 is TGTGCCAGCAGCCAAGATTTCCGGACAGGGGGTCAACCTTTCTTT.

In its sample, this clone was seen once. The gene calls are TRBV6-1 and TRBJ1-2; D uncertain. The CDR3 covers 12 residues. Germline V gene data show CDR1 as MNHNS and CDR2 as SASEGT. V was trimmed by 1 base and J by 7 bases, leaving 7 bases between them. Here the CDR3 reads CASSEGARGYTF. The CDR3 bases are TGTGCCAGCAGTGAAGGGGCGCGTGGCTACACCTTC.

The chain couples TRBV18 to TRBJ2-1, with 8 bases lining up with TRBD1. Germline CDR1 KGHSH, CDR2 LQKENI. V lost 6 bases and J lost 1; bases outside the gene matches: 5. The CDR3 is 15 amino acids. The CDR3 DNA reads as TGTGCCAGCTCGCCAGGGGGCCGGTCCTACAATGAGCAGTTCTTC. It encodes CASSPGGRSYNEQFF. Full variable domain (missing parts from reference TRBV18 and TRBJ2-1): NAGVMQNPRHLVRRRGQEARLRCSPMKGHSHVYWYRQLPEEGLKFMVYLQKENIIDESGMPKERFSAEFPKEGPSILRIQQVVRGDSAAYFCASSPGGRSYNEQFFGPGTRLTVL.

This rearrangement joins TRBV27 to TRBJ2-7, with 8 bases that match TRBD1. Trimming removed 8 bases from V and 0 bases from J; junction bases left unmatched: 9. This CDR3 is 15 amino acids long. Looked up from germline, CDR1 is MNHEY and CDR2 is SMNVEV (reference sequence). CDR3 in DNA: TGTGCCAGCGCTGGGGCAGGGGGCTACTCCTACGAGCAGTACTTC. Encoded protein: CASAGAGGYSYEQYF.

This chain connects TRBV10-3 to TRBJ1-5; no reliable D call. With 3 bases removed from V and 4 bases from J, the gap between germline ends came to 10 bases. This CDR3 has 14 residues. Germline V gene data show CDR1 as ENHRY and CDR2 as SYGVKD. The CDR3 here is CAISEGRQNQPQHF. The CDR3 DNA is TGTGCCATCAGTGAAGGTCGGCAAAATCAGCCCCAGCATTTT.

The chain combines TRBV18 with TRBJ2-7; TRBD1 agrees at 7 bases. Germline lookup yields CDR1 KGHSH and CDR2 LQKENI. V trimming: 3 bases; J trimming: 7 bases; junction bases outside the gene matches: 12. This CDR3 is 15 amino acids long. The DNA for the CDR3 is TGTGCCAGCTCACCGGTTAGTACAGGGGCGGTGGAGCAGTACTTC. Its protein product is CASSPVSTGAVEQYF.

The chain carries TRBV5-1 and TRBJ1-5; D gene uncertain. The CDR3 is 14 residues long. Trimming removed 1 base from V and 2 bases from J, with 7 bases in between. Germline V gene lookup returns CDR1 SGHRS and CDR2 YFSETQ. CDR3 nucleotide sequence: TGCGCCAGCAGCTTGTCTGGGGGCAATCAGCCCCAGCATTTT. It yields the protein CASSLSGGNQPQHF.

The chain links TRBV11-1 to TRBJ1-3; the match to TRBD1 covers 7 bases. The J segment lost 7 bases and the V segment lost 4 bases, leaving 4 bases of the junction unmatched. The V gene's germline CDR1 is SGHAT and CDR2 FQDESV (reference sequence). The CDR3 extends over 13 amino acids. The CDR3 DNA reads TGTGCCAGCAGCTCGAGGGGGCGGAACACCATATATTTT. Translating it yields CASSSRGRNTIYF.

The chain is built from TRBV28 and TRBJ2-7; D perhaps matches TRBD1 (6 bases). Per germline, CDR1 MDHEN and CDR2 SYDVKM. The CDR3 totals 18 residues. V dropped 7 bases and J dropped 5 bases, with 30 bases sitting between them. The CDR3 sequence is CASTALDGWGQGKDEQYF. The CDR3 region has the DNA TGTGCCAGCACCGCCCTAGACGGGTGGGGGCAGGGCAAGGACGAGCAGTACTTC.

CDR3 loop: CASSSGRPETQYF. In DNA form, the CDR3 reads TGTGCCAGCAGCTCTGGACGCCCGGAGACCCAGTACTTC. The genes are TRBV11-2 and TRBJ2-5; the D is unclear. CDR3 length equals 13 residues. Germline CDR1 SGHAT, CDR2 FQNNGV. Trimming cost V 4 bases and J 5 bases, with 11 bases left between them.

This clone was found a few times. The rearrangement joins TRBV19 to TRBJ2-7; 10 bases fit TRBD1. The CDR3 runs 18 residues. Looked up from germline, CDR1 is LNHDA and CDR2 is SQIVND (reference sequence). The V and J ends lost 5 bases and 4 bases, in that order; junction bases with no gene match: 17. The CDR3 is CASSVRADRGLSRYEQYF. The DNA of the CDR3 is TGTGCCAGTAGTGTAAGGGCAGACAGGGGGCTATCGAGATACGAGCAGTACTTC. The variable domain in full, completed from reference TRBV19 and TRBJ2-7, reads DGGITQSPKYLFRKEGQNVTLSCEQNLNHDAMYWYRQDPGQGLRLIYYSQIVNDFQKGDIAEGYSVSREKKESFPLTVTSAQKNPTAFYLCASSVRADRGLSRYEQYFGPGTRLTVT.

There are a few counts of this clone. The chain links TRBV27 to TRBJ1-6; 7 positions agree with TRBD1. Germline V gene sequence: CDR1 MNHEY, CDR2 SMNVEV (reference sequence). This CDR3 spans 19 amino acids. The ends lost 3 bases at V and 0 bases at J; junction bases unmatched: 11. The CDR3 nucleotides read TGTGCCAGCAGTTTGGATGGAGGGGGCTCCCGCTCCTATAATTCACCCCTCCACTTT. Its translation: CASSLDGGGSRSYNSPLHF.

The chain employs TRBV27 and TRBJ2-1; TRBD2 agrees at 10 bases. There are 18 residues in the CDR3. From germline, CDR1 is MNHEY and CDR2 SMNVEV (reference sequence). V lost 6 bases to trimming and J lost 5 bases; unmatched junction nucleotides: 16. The CDR3 DNA reads as TGTGCCAGCAGGCCTTATCCCCCTCTAGCGGGAGAAGACAATGAGCAGTTCTTC. Protein product: CASRPYPPLAGEDNEQFF.

This chain uses TRBV7-8 with TRBJ2-5, with 9 nucleotides matching TRBD2. Trimming removed 1 base from V and 4 bases from J; junction bases left unmatched: 19. Germline values: CDR1 SGHVS, CDR2 FQNEAQ. The CDR3 runs 20 residues. The CDR3 nucleotides are TGTGCCAGCAGCTTAGGATACCCGGGACTAGCATCAGGTCCTTTAGAGACCCAGTACTTC. The encoded protein is CASSLGYPGLASGPLETQYF. Full variable domain (rest looked up from reference TRBV7-8 and TRBJ2-5): GAGVSQSPRYKVAKRGQDVALRCDPISGHVSLFWYQQALGQGPEFLTYFQNEAQLDKSGLPSDRFFAERPEGSVSTLKIQRTQQEDSAVYLCASSLGYPGLASGPLETQYFGPGTRLLVL.

This chain connects TRBV6-4 to TRBJ1-2; no clear D gene. Germline V gene sequence: CDR1 MRHNA, CDR2 SNTAGT. V was shortened by 4 bases and J by 5 bases, with 11 bases between the two germline ends. The CDR3 length is 13 residues. For the CDR3, the DNA is TGTGCCAGCAGTGCTGCCGAGGGATATGGCTACACCTTC. It encodes CASSAAEGYGYTF.

The chain employs TRBV27 and TRBJ2-3, with 7 bases that match TRBD1. The CDR3 is 15 amino acids. Germline CDR1 and CDR2: MNHEY and SMNVEV (reference sequence). V was pared by 3 bases and J by 2 bases, with 5 bases of the junction left unmatched. CDR3 residues: CASSLKGAFTDTQYF. The DNA of the CDR3 is TGTGCCAGCAGTTTGAAGGGGGCCTTCACAGATACGCAGTATTTT.

The rearrangement joins TRBV5-1 to TRBJ1-1; D unclear. The V end was cut by 1 base, the J end by 5 bases, with 12 bases between. Germline CDR1 and CDR2: SGHRS and YFSETQ. The CDR3 has 14 residues. The CDR3 spells CASSLSRFGTEAFF. CDR3 nucleotide sequence: TGCGCCAGCAGCTTGTCAAGGTTCGGGACTGAAGCTTTCTTT.

In its sample, this clone was seen once. The V and J genes are TRBV5-4 and TRBJ1-6; D is ambiguous. The CDR3 runs to 12 residues. Trimming stripped 0 bases from V and 8 bases from J, with 3 bases between. Germline-derived CDR1 and CDR2 are SGHNT and YYREEE (reference sequence). The CDR3 loop reads CASSLADSPLHF. The CDR3 DNA sequence: TGTGCCAGCAGCTTGGCTGATTCACCCCTCCACTTT.

The chain recombines TRBV5-1 with TRBJ2-7; D gene ambiguous. Trimming stripped 0 bases from V and 3 bases from J, with 10 bases between. The CDR3 loop spans 14 amino acids. Germline V gene sequence: CDR1 SGHRS, CDR2 YFSETQ. CDR3 amino acids: CASSLGLSGYEQYF. The CDR3 region has the DNA TGCGCCAGCAGCTTGGGGTTAAGTGGCTACGAGCAGTACTTC.

This clone was picked up a small number of times. This sequence joins TRBV7-8 and TRBJ1-5; TRBD1 matches at 9 bases. The CDR3 runs 14 residues. V gave up 4 bases and J gave up 2 bases; unmatched junction bases: 0. The germline gives CDR1 SGHVS, CDR2 FQNEAQ. CDR3 region: CASSWDRGNQPQHF. CDR3 DNA: TGTGCCAGCAGCTGGGACAGGGGCAATCAGCCCCAGCATTTT. The variable domain in full, with the rest retrieved from reference TRBV7-8 and TRBJ1-5, is GAGVSQSPRYKVAKRGQDVALRCDPISGHVSLFWYQQALGQGPEFLTYFQNEAQLDKSGLPSDRFFAERPEGSVSTLKIQRTQQEDSAVYLCASSWDRGNQPQHFGDGTRLSIL.

The genes are TRBV28 and TRBJ2-7, with 7 nucleotides matching TRBD2. The CDR3 contains 13 residues. J lost 5 bases, V lost 6 bases, and 7 bases had no gene match. The germline gives CDR1 MDHEN, CDR2 SYDVKM. This chain's CDR3 is CASSPRGYDEQYF. CDR3 DNA sequence: TGTGCCAGCAGCCCGCGGGGGTACGACGAGCAGTACTTC.

This chain joins TRBV29-1 and TRBJ2-1; possible D gene TRBD1, 6 bases. V lost 1 base and J lost 0, with 10 bases in between. CDR3 length: 15 amino acids. The germline V gene has CDR1 SQVTM and CDR2 ANQGSEA. CDR3 in DNA: TGCAGCGTTGAAGGCTGGGACAACTCCTACAATGAGCAGTTCTTC. Encoded protein: CSVEGWDNSYNEQFF.

This chain connects TRBV9 to TRBJ2-1; D is perhaps TRBD2 (5 bases). V was clipped by 3 bases and J by 8 bases, with 15 bases between them. The CDR3 loop spans 14 amino acids. Germline values: CDR1 SGDLS, CDR2 YYNGEE. CDR3 amino acids: CASSGSAGRDEQFF. CDR3 in DNA: TGTGCCAGCAGCGGCAGCGCGGGTCGAGATGAGCAGTTCTTC.

This clone was seen only once. This chain joins TRBV6-1 and TRBJ2-7; tentative D call: TRBD2 (6 bases). Between the trimmed V and J ends, which lost 0 bases and 4 bases, there was a span of 13 bases. Germline V gene sequence: CDR1 MNHNS, CDR2 SASEGT. The CDR3 contains 15 residues. CDR3 amino acids: CASSEAIVAAYEQYF. The CDR3 bases are TGTGCCAGCAGTGAAGCGATAGTAGCGGCTTACGAGCAGTACTTC.

This chain joins TRBV5-1 and TRBJ2-7; 11 bases line up with TRBD2. Trimming cost V 7 bases and J 3 bases; bases outside gene matches: 9. The CDR3 runs to 15 residues. CDR1 and CDR2 (germline): SGHRS, YFSETQ. CDR3 coding DNA: TGCGCCAGCTGTCGCGGGACTAGCGGCAACTACGAGCAGTACTTC. Its translation is CASCRGTSGNYEQYF.

This clone was counted a single time. The rearrangement links TRBV3-1 (or the pseudogene TRBV3-2) to TRBJ1-4; D not resolved. The germline CDR1 and CDR2 sequences are LGHDT and YNNKEL (reference sequence). This CDR3 is 15 amino acids long. The V and J ends lost 2 bases and 7 bases respectively, with 14 bases between them. The CDR3 sequence is CASSQFSLSFEKLFF. As DNA, the CDR3 is TGTGCCAGCAGCCAATTCTCACTGAGTTTTGAAAAACTGTTTTTT.

J is TRBJ2-2 and V is TRBV18; perhaps TRBD1 as D (5 bases). Germline CDR1 KGHSH, CDR2 LQKENI. Trimming left V 3 bases short and J 5 bases short, with 13 bases between. The CDR3 extends over 15 amino acids. The CDR3 loop reads CASSPDTPWTGELFF. The CDR3, as DNA: TGTGCCAGCTCACCGGACACCCCCTGGACCGGGGAGCTGTTTTTT.

The J gene is TRBJ2-1, the V gene TRBV29-1, with D unresolved. The CDR3 has 14 amino acids. Trimming cost V 4 bases and J 0 bases, with 10 bases left between them. CDR1 and CDR2 (germline): SQVTM, ANQGSEA. CDR3 nucleotide sequence: TGCAGCGTTGTCCTTGACCGCTCCTACAATGAGCAGTTCTTC. Its protein is CSVVLDRSYNEQFF.